The 22 T cell receptor beta chains below all came from one sample that was sequenced in a study of blood T cell repertoires in COVID-19. Repertoires were generated with immunoSEQ multiplex PCR, while TCRdb's copy carries only in-frame clones and drops some. Among about 88,000 clones listed, roughly 84% were seen once. Specimen: peripheral blood. The receptors originated from an elderly woman with acute or convalescent COVID-19.

This clone appeared a few times. The genes are TRBV4-1 and TRBJ1-4; D ambiguous. Trimming pared 1 base from V and 4 bases from J, leaving 10 bases between. The CDR3 runs to 15 residues. Germline CDR1 and CDR2: MGHRA and YSYEKL. DNA of the CDR3: TGCGCCAGCAGCCAAGTCGGGGTGGGTAATGAAAAACTGTTTTTT. Residues: CASSQVGVGNEKLFF.

The V gene is TRBV29-1, the J gene TRBJ1-4; D is perhaps TRBD1 (5 bases). This CDR3 is built from 13 residues. The V end was cut by 5 bases, the J end by 7 bases, with 14 bases between. Germline V gives CDR1 SQVTM, CDR2 ANQGSEA. As DNA, the CDR3 is TGCAGCGTTTCCTTGGCGGGGGTTGAAAAACTGTTTTTT. As protein: CSVSLAGVEKLFF.

The rearrangement links TRBV7-3 to TRBJ2-3; TRBD1 is a possible D gene (6 bases). CDR1 and CDR2 from the germline V gene are SGHTA and FQGTGA. The CDR3 is made up of 14 amino acids. Trimming took 4 bases from V and 2 from J, leaving 10 bases between them. CDR3 sequence: CASSSGHSTDTQYF. The CDR3 region has the DNA TGTGCCAGCAGCTCGGGACATTCCACAGATACGCAGTATTTT.

The V call is TRBV29-1, the J call TRBJ1-2; 9 bases line up with TRBD1. After removal of 6 bases from V and 3 bases from J, the junction contained 11 bases not matched to a gene. The CDR3 length is 15 residues. Germline CDR1 SQVTM, CDR2 ANQGSEA. CDR3: CSVVDRGRSDYGYTF. CDR3 nucleotide sequence: TGCAGCGTGGTAGACAGGGGGAGGAGTGACTATGGCTACACCTTC.

The chain joins TRBV10-1 to TRBJ2-7, with 10 bases fitting TRBD1. V lost 6 bases to trimming and J lost 6 bases; unmatched junction nucleotides: 8. The CDR3 is made up of 14 amino acids. Germline V gene lookup returns CDR1 WNHNN and CDR2 SYGVQD (reference sequence). The CDR3 is CASRDPGQGSEQYF. CDR3 DNA sequence: TGCGCCAGCAGAGACCCGGGACAGGGGTCCGAGCAGTACTTC.

This chain uses TRBV7-9 with TRBJ1-5, with 7 bases identical to TRBD1. V shed 1 base and J 8 bases; nucleotides not matched to a gene: 8. Germline values: CDR1 SEHNR, CDR2 FQNEAQ (reference sequence). The CDR3 spans 15 residues. CDR3 sequence reads: CASSLDRGPLEPQHF. The DNA for the CDR3 is TGTGCCAGCAGCTTAGATAGGGGGCCCCTCGAGCCCCAGCATTTT.

The chain has TRBV13 and TRBJ1-5; no definite D call. The germline V and J ends were trimmed by 0 bases and 4 bases, with 7 bases remaining between them. Germline assignment: CDR1 PRHDT and CDR2 FYEKMQ (reference sequence). The CDR3 spans 14 residues. In DNA form, the CDR3 reads TGTGCCAGCAGCTTAGGTCCGGGAAATCAGCCCCAGCATTTT. This sequence encodes CASSLGPGNQPQHF.

The rearrangement links TRBV14 to TRBJ2-1; TRBD2 aligns across 11 bases. The CDR3 totals 18 residues. Trimming at V came to 0 bases and at J to 3 bases, leaving 7 bases not matched to a gene. Germline V gives CDR1 SGHDN, CDR2 FVKESK. The CDR3 nucleotides are TGTGCCAGCAGCCAAGATTTTGCCGGGACTAGCGGCTACAATGAGCAGTTCTTC. Amino acids: CASSQDFAGTSGYNEQFF.

The rearrangement joins TRBV10-3 to TRBJ1-6; D is possibly TRBD1 (5 bases). V shed 6 bases and J shed 10 bases, with 13 bases lying between them. The CDR3 spans 13 residues. The germline gives CDR1 ENHRY, CDR2 SYGVKD. Written as DNA, the CDR3 is TGTGCCATCAGGTTAGGGGTCGAGTCACCCCTCCACTTT. Its translation: CAIRLGVESPLHF.

The rearrangement joins TRBV18 to TRBJ1-5; D is uncertain. The germline V gene encodes CDR1 KGHSH and CDR2 LQKENI. The CDR3 is made up of 13 amino acids. Trimming stripped 2 bases from V and 5 bases from J, with 7 bases between. As DNA, the CDR3 is TGTGCCAGCTCACCAGAGGAGTATCAGCCCCAGCATTTT. It is translated as CASSPEEYQPQHF.

J is TRBJ2-7 and V is TRBV9, with a tentative D call TRBD1 (6 bases). Germline-derived CDR1 and CDR2 are SGDLS and YYNGEE. Trimming pared 3 bases from V and 4 bases from J, leaving 17 bases between. The CDR3 loop spans 15 amino acids. In nucleotides, the CDR3 is TGTGCCAGCAGCGCCCAGCAGGGGATGGGTTACGAGCAGTACTTC. It yields the protein CASSAQQGMGYEQYF.

The rearrangement joins TRBV4-1 to TRBJ1-5, with 7 bases identical to TRBD1. CDR1 and CDR2 from the germline V gene are MGHRA and YSYEKL. The CDR3 runs to 18 residues. With 4 bases clipped from V and 1 base from J, the junction kept 13 bases outside the gene matches. The DNA for the CDR3 is TGCGCCAGCAGCCCCGACAGGGCCCTGGACTGGAGCAATCAGCCCCAGCATTTT. Residues: CASSPDRALDWSNQPQHF.

The rearrangement links TRBV2 to TRBJ2-5, with D perhaps matching TRBD2 (5 bases). The V end was cut by 6 bases, the J end by 0 bases, with 14 bases between. The CDR3 is 15 residues long. Germline lookup yields CDR1 SNHLY and CDR2 FYNNEI. CDR3 loop: CASSPALAHQETQYF. CDR3 coding DNA: TGTGCCAGCAGCCCAGCTTTAGCGCACCAAGAGACCCAGTACTTC.

The rearrangement uses TRBV5-4 and TRBJ2-3; a possible D gene is TRBD2 (7 bases). The germline CDR1 and CDR2 sequences are SGHNT and YYREEE (reference sequence). V lost 0 bases and J 2 bases, leaving 13 bases between the germline ends. CDR3 length: 16 amino acids. CDR3 loop: CASSLVGGGPTDTQYF. For the CDR3, the DNA is TGTGCCAGCAGCTTGGTCGGCGGGGGCCCCACAGATACGCAGTATTTT.

The J gene is TRBJ2-2, the V gene TRBV11-3; 13 bases agree with TRBD2. The CDR3 is 17 residues long. Unmatched junction bases numbered 8, after V lost 3 bases and J lost 7 bases. Germline V gene sequence: CDR1 SGHNT, CDR2 YENEEA. Here the CDR3 DNA reads TGTGCCAGCAGCTTTTCTGGACTAGCGGGAGAAATCGGGGAGCTGTTTTTT. Residues: CASSFSGLAGEIGELFF.

The chain has TRBV5-8 and TRBJ2-1; 12 bases match TRBD2. CDR3 size: 19 residues. From germline, CDR1 is SGHTS and CDR2 YDEGEE. The V and J ends lost 2 bases and 2 bases, in that order; junction bases with no gene match: 11. CDR3 in amino acids: CASSLLAGGGVYAYNEQFF. Here the CDR3 DNA reads TGTGCCAGCAGCTTACTAGCGGGGGGCGGGGTTTACGCCTACAATGAGCAGTTCTTC.

J is TRBJ1-1 and V is TRBV2; 7 bases are a match to TRBD1. V lost 4 bases to trimming and J lost 3 bases; unmatched junction nucleotides: 5. Germline V gene sequence: CDR1 SNHLY, CDR2 FYNNEI. CDR3 size: 14 residues. CDR3 in amino acids: CASSVTGWDTEAFF. CDR3 bases: TGTGCCAGCAGTGTGACAGGGTGGGACACTGAAGCTTTCTTT.

The V and J genes are TRBV3-1 (or the pseudogene TRBV3-2) and TRBJ2-1, with 8 bases lining up with TRBD1. Trimming at V came to 6 bases and at J to 3 bases, leaving 7 bases not matched to a gene. This CDR3 spans 15 amino acids. CDR1 and CDR2 from the germline V gene are LGHDT and YNNKEL (reference sequence). CDR3 in DNA: TGTGCCAGCAGTAAACAGGGGGGAGTCTACAATGAGCAGTTCTTC. This translates into CASSKQGGVYNEQFF.

CDR3 DNA: TGTGCCAGCAGTGCCGTACTTAGCTCCTATAATTCACCCCTCCACTTT. As protein: CASSAVLSSYNSPLHF. The rearrangement joins TRBV27 to TRBJ1-6, with D uncertain. This CDR3 contains 16 residues. Per germline, CDR1 MNHEY and CDR2 SMNVEV (reference sequence). V shed 5 bases and J shed 0 bases, with 11 bases lying between them.

CDR3 nucleotide sequence: TGTGCCAGCAGTGATCCCGCGTGGGGGCTGGACTATGGCTACACCTTC. It specifies CASSDPAWGLDYGYTF. The chain combines TRBV6-1 with TRBJ1-2; maybe TRBD1 (6 bases). Germline CDR1 MNHNS, CDR2 SASEGT. Between the trimmed V and J ends, which lost 3 bases and 3 bases, there was a span of 17 bases. The length of the CDR3 is 16 residues.

V and J are TRBV19 and TRBJ1-5, with D possibly matching TRBD1 (5 bases). Per the germline V gene, CDR1 is LNHDA and CDR2 is SQIVND (reference sequence). Trimming took 3 bases from V and 3 from J, leaving 15 bases between them. This CDR3 has 16 residues. CDR3 in DNA: TGTGCCAGTAGTATTCAGGGAGGAGGGCTCAATCAGCCCCAGCATTTT. This sequence encodes CASSIQGGGLNQPQHF. Together with reference TRBV19 and TRBJ1-5, the CDR3 gives the full variable domain: DGGITQSPKYLFRKEGQNVTLSCEQNLNHDAMYWYRQDPGQGLRLIYYSQIVNDFQKGDIAEGYSVSREKKESFPLTVTSAQKNPTAFYLCASSIQGGGLNQPQHFGDGTRLSIL.

This chain joins TRBV5-1 and TRBJ1-3, with D unclear. V gave up 4 bases and J gave up 1 base, with 9 bases separating them. This CDR3 is built from 14 residues. The germline V gene encodes CDR1 SGHRS and CDR2 YFSETQ. CDR3 in amino acids: CASSMQVSGNTIYF. In DNA form, the CDR3 reads TGCGCCAGCAGCATGCAGGTTTCTGGAAACACCATATATTTT.